This T cell receptor (beta chain) comes out of a study of immune reconstitution after stem cell transplant in scleroderma (TCRdb year 2017). V loses 5 bases, J loses 1 base, and the germline ends lie 18 bases apart. The CDR3 contains 16 residues, cysteine and phenylalanine counted. Only the CDR3 DNA stays, 48 bases, in frame from base 1. In the germline V gene (reference sequence), CDR1 corresponds to DFQATT and CDR2 to SNEGSKA. Libraries were built with RT-PCR. Instrument used: Illumina MiSeq. The public reads were run again by TCRdb, first through fastp at Q25 and then through MiXCR, and only productive beta chains were kept. Under each unique CDR3 protein, matching rows form one entry showing the most common genes and DNA. Here the sample has fewer than 2,500 distinct CDR3 sequences; roughly 13% occur a single time. 61% of the sample is held by the ten biggest clonotypes. This clonotype registers as large (0.1 to 1%) within its sample. Its antigen is still unknown. The record has no base qualities; no much larger clone is one base away.

The source of this sequence is a female donor with systemic sclerosis. The sample was acquired before or after autologous hematopoietic stem cell transplantation (not recorded which). The receptor chain draws on TRBV20-1 and TRBJ2-4; the D segment might be TRBD1 or TRBD2, since each matches 5 bases. The CDR3 sequence is CSAEGTAIGAKNIQYF. The nucleotide sequence reads TGCAGTGCTGAAGGGACCGCCATCGGGGCCAAAAACATTCAGTACTTC.